This TCR beta chain was sequenced for a study of T cells after posttransplantation cyclophosphamide. Repertoires were generated with immunoSEQ multiplex PCR, while TCRdb's copy carries only in-frame clones and drops some. This sample has 3,500 to 5,500 clones; about 82% occur once, and the top ten carry over 30%. This CDR3 region has 15 residues. The germline V and J ends were trimmed by 4 bases and 5 bases, with 15 bases remaining between them. CDR1 and CDR2 (germline): ENHRY, SYGVKD. The study, taken as a whole, reports: Recipient CMV seropositivity and CMV reactivation strongly tracked TRB clonality.

Busulfan-fludarabine conditioning, marrow transplant, and cyclophosphamide on days +3 and +4 were administered. As to this clone: Its antigen is unknown.

The chain couples TRBV10-3 to TRBJ2-1, with D maybe TRBD1 (6 bases). This sequence was found in a male patient between 35 and 55 years old who received an allogeneic stem cell transplant from a related donor, was CMV-positive, and had acute and chronic GVHD. Part of the T cell pool may stem from the graft donor. This specimen was PBMCs, taken after allogeneic stem cell transplant with posttransplant cyclophosphamide. The CDR3 protein is CAISAQGNRDNEQFF. Here the CDR3 DNA reads TGTGCCATCAGTGCCCAGGGGAACAGGGACAATGAGCAGTTCTTC.